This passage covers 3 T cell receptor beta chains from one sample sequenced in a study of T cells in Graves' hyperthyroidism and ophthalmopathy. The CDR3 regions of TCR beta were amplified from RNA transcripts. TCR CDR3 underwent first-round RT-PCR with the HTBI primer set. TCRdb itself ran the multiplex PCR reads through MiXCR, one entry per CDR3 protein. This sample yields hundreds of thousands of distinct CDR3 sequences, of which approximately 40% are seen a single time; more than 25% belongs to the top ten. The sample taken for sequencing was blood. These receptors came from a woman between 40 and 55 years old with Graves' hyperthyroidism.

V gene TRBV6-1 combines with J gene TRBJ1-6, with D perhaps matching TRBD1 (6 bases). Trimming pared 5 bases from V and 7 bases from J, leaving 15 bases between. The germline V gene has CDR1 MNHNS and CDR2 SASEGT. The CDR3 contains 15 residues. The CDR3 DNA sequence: TGTGCCAGCAGTTACTCCGCCGACAGGAATTCACCCCTCCACTTT. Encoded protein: CASSYSADRNSPLHF.

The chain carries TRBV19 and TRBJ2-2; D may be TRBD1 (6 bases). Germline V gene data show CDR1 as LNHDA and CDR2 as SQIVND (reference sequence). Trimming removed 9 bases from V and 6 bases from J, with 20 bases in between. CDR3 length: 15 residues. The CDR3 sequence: CASSPAIQGAGELFF. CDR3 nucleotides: TGTGCCAGCAGTCCCGCAATACAGGGCGCCGGGGAGCTGTTTTTT.

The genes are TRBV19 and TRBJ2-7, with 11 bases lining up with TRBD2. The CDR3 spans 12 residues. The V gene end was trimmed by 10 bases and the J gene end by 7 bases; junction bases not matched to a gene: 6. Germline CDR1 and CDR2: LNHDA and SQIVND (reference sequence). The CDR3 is CATLAGAGEQYF. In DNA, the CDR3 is TGTGCCACACTAGCGGGAGCGGGGGAGCAGTACTTC.